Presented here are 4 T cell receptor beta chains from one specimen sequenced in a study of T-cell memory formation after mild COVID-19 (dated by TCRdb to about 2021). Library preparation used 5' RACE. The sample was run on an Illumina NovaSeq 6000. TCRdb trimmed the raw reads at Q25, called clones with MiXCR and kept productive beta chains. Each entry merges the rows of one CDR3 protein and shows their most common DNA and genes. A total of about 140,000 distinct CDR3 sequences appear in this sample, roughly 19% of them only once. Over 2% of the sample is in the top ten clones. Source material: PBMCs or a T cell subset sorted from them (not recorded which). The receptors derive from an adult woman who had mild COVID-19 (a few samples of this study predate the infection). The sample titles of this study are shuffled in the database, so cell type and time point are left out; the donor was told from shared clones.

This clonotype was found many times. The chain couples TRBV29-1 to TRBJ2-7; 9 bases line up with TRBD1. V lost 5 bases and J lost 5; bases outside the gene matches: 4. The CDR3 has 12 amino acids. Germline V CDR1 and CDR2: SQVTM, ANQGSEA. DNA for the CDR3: TGCAGCGTTCGGGGACAGGGCGACGAGCAGTACTTC. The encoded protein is CSVRGQGDEQYF.

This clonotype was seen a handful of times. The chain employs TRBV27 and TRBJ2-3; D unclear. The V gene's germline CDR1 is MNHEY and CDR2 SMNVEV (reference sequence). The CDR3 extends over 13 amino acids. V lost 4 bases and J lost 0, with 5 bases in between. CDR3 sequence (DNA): TGTGCCAGCAGTTACCGGAGCACAGATACGCAGTATTTT. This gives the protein CASSYRSTDTQYF.

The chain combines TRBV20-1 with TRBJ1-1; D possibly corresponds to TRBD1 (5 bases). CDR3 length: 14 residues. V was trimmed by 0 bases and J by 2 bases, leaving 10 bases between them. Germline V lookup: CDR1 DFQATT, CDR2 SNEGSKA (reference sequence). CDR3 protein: CSARDKGSNTEAFF. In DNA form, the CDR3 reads TGCAGTGCTAGAGATAAGGGGAGTAACACTGAAGCTTTCTTT.

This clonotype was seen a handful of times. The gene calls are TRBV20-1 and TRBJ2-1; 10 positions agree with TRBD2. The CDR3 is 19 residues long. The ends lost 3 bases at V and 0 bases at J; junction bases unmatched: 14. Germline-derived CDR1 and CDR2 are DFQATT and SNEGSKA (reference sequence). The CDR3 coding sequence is TGCAGTGCTAGCCCACTCTTCTCTAGCGGGGGCCGCTCCTACAATGAGCAGTTCTTC. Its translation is CSASPLFSSGGRSYNEQFF.